Here is one T cell receptor beta chain with its context. TCRdb's table, derived via immunoSEQ multiplex PCR, lists solely in-frame clones and lacks some. The table includes around 330,000 clones, approximately 90% detected once. This specimen belongs to a study of blood T cell repertoires in COVID-19. About the research overall: Samples of COVID-19 (acute and convalescent) were obtained from the United States, Italy and Spain.

J lost 4 bases, V lost 3 bases, and 6 bases had no gene match. Per the germline V gene, CDR1 is MNHNS and CDR2 is SASEGT. The CDR3 has 15 amino acids. The Seattle patients, enrolled during active infection, were followed longitudinally. This TCR was sampled from a woman aged 25 to 39 with COVID-19, enrolled during active disease. This chain connects TRBV6-1 to TRBJ2-5; TRBD1 matches at 9 bases. Source material: peripheral blood. CDR3 sequence reads: CASSEGGQGSETQYF. The CDR3 nucleotides read TGTGCCAGCAGTGAGGGAGGACAGGGGTCAGAGACCCAGTACTTC.